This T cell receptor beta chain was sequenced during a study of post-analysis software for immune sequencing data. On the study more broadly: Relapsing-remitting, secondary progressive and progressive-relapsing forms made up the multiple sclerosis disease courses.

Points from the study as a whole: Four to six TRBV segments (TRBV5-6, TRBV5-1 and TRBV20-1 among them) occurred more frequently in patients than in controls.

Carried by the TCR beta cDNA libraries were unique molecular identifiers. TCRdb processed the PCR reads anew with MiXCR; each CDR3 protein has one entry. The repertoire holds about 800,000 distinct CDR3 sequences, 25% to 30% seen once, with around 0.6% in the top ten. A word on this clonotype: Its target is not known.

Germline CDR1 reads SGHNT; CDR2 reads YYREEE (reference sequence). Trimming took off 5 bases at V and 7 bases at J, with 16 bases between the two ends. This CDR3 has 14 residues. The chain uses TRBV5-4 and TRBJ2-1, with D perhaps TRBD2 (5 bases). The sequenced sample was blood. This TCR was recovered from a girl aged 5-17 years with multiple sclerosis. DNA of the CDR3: TGTGCCAGCAGGGGCCCTCCCCGGGAAAATGAGCAGTTCTTC. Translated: CASRGPPRENEQFF.